These 18 T cell receptor beta chains originate from one sample sequenced in a study of blood T cell repertoires in COVID-19. Assay used: immunoSEQ multiplex PCR; TCRdb lists only in-frame clones, some missing. Of over 90,000 clones in the sample, roughly 80% were seen once. Sequenced sample: peripheral blood. These receptors were obtained from a man in his 60s with acute or convalescent COVID-19.

This chain joins TRBV7-2 and TRBJ2-2; TRBD1 aligns across 12 bases. The CDR3 totals 16 residues. Germline trimming cut 5 bases from V and 6 bases from J; bases unmatched to any gene: 7. The V gene's germline CDR1 is SGHTA and CDR2 FQGNSA. CDR3 amino acids: CASSPGGTGGPGELFF. The CDR3, as DNA: TGTGCCAGCAGCCCAGGGGGGACAGGGGGCCCCGGGGAGCTGTTTTTT.

The chain uses TRBV7-2 and TRBJ2-5; D gene unclear. Trimming pared 5 bases from V and 6 bases from J, leaving 10 bases between. Germline CDR1 SGHTA, CDR2 FQGNSA. This CDR3 is built from 12 residues. As DNA, the CDR3 is TGTGCCAGCAGCCTCCAGTATAAGACCCAGTACTTC. This gives the protein CASSLQYKTQYF.

In this sample, this clone turned up once. The genes are TRBV6-2 or TRBV6-3 and TRBJ1-5; D is uncertain. Germline loops: CDR1 MNHEY, CDR2 SVGEGT. Trimming removed 3 bases at V and 1 base at J, with 13 bases between. The CDR3 totals 16 residues. The DNA of the CDR3 is TGTGCCAGCAGTTATAGGCGGTCCGGAAGCAATCAGCCCCAGCATTTT. This codes for CASSYRRSGSNQPQHF.

The chain is built from TRBV11-2 and TRBJ2-1, with D perhaps TRBD1 (6 bases). The CDR3 covers 15 residues. CDR1 is SGHAT, CDR2 FQNNGV, per germline. The V gene lost 1 base and the J gene lost 8 bases, with 15 bases spanning the gap. The CDR3 reads CASSLGDIGLDEQFF. DNA for the CDR3: TGTGCCAGCAGCTTAGGGGACATAGGGCTCGATGAGCAGTTCTTC.

The genes are TRBV6-2 or TRBV6-3 and TRBJ2-1; TRBD2 matches 11 bases. V was pared by 6 bases and J by 15 bases, with 13 bases of the junction left unmatched. Germline V CDR1 and CDR2: MNHEY, SVGEGT. This CDR3 spans 14 amino acids. The CDR3 bases are TGTGCCAGCAGCTTGGGACTAGCGGCCCGATCATGGTTCTTC. It translates to CASSLGLAARSWFF.

V and J are TRBV19 and TRBJ1-1; 9 positions agree with TRBD1. Germline loops: CDR1 LNHDA, CDR2 SQIVND (reference sequence). The length of the CDR3 is 15 residues. Trimming took 5 bases from V and 3 from J; bases not matched to a gene: 7. As DNA, the CDR3 is TGTGCCAGTAGTGGACGGTGGACAGGGGACACTGAAGCTTTCTTT. Protein: CASSGRWTGDTEAFF.

This chain links TRBV5-1 with TRBJ2-4; 7 nucleotides line up with TRBD2. The CDR3 sequence is 17 residues long. Germline assignment: CDR1 SGHRS and CDR2 YFSETQ. Losses at the gene ends were 1 base for V and 3 bases for J; bases not matched to a gene: 10. CDR3 in DNA: TGCGCCAGCAGCTTGAAGGGCGGGGGAGAATACAAAAACATTCAGTACTTC. Its protein is CASSLKGGGEYKNIQYF.

This sequence joins TRBV7-8 and TRBJ1-1; perhaps TRBD1 as D (5 bases). Trimming took 1 base from V and 10 from J, leaving 16 bases between them. CDR1 and CDR2 from the germline V gene are SGHVS and FQNEAQ. The CDR3 has 14 amino acids. This CDR3 reads CASSLGGEASVAFF. CDR3 in DNA: TGTGCCAGCAGCTTAGGAGGGGAGGCTTCGGTAGCTTTCTTT.

This clone has more than one count but fewer than ten. The chain carries TRBV3-1 (or the pseudogene TRBV3-2) and TRBJ2-2; D not resolved. CDR1 is LGHDT and CDR2 is YNNKEL in the germline V gene (reference sequence). With 0 bases removed from V and 4 bases from J, the gap between germline ends came to 9 bases. This CDR3 region has 15 residues. CDR3 nucleotides: TGTGCCAGCAGCCAAGATACCAGGTCCACCGGGGAGCTGTTTTTT. It is translated as CASSQDTRSTGELFF.

This clone was counted between two and nine times. This chain joins TRBV19 and TRBJ1-1, with 11 bases that match TRBD1. The germline V gene encodes CDR1 LNHDA and CDR2 SQIVND (reference sequence). Germline trimming cut 2 bases from V and 4 bases from J; bases unmatched to any gene: 9. The CDR3 is 17 residues long. CDR3: CASSITGQGAVRTEAFF. CDR3 nucleotides: TGTGCCAGTAGTATAACCGGACAGGGGGCGGTACGCACTGAAGCTTTCTTT. Together with reference TRBV19 and TRBJ1-1, the CDR3 gives the full variable domain: DGGITQSPKYLFRKEGQNVTLSCEQNLNHDAMYWYRQDPGQGLRLIYYSQIVNDFQKGDIAEGYSVSREKKESFPLTVTSAQKNPTAFYLCASSITGQGAVRTEAFFGQGTRLTVV.

This chain connects TRBV18 to TRBJ1-1; 9 bases agree with TRBD1. V lost 6 bases to trimming and J lost 7 bases; unmatched junction nucleotides: 6. The CDR3 has 13 amino acids. Germline assignment: CDR1 KGHSH and CDR2 LQKENI. CDR3 bases: TGTGCCAGCTCGTCAGGACAGGGGATTGAAGCTTTCTTT. This translates into CASSSGQGIEAFF. Looking up the rest from reference TRBV18 and TRBJ1-1 gives the full variable domain: NAGVMQNPRHLVRRRGQEARLRCSPMKGHSHVYWYRQLPEEGLKFMVYLQKENIIDESGMPKERFSAEFPKEGPSILRIQQVVRGDSAAYFCASSSGQGIEAFFGQGTRLTVV.

The gene calls are TRBV11-2 and TRBJ2-3; D remains ambiguous. Germline V gene lookup returns CDR1 SGHAT and CDR2 FQNNGV. V lost 1 base and J lost 9, with 14 bases in between. This CDR3 has 14 residues. The CDR3 loop is CASSLGSQLGTQYF. In DNA, the CDR3 is TGTGCCAGCAGCTTAGGCAGCCAGCTAGGCACGCAGTATTTT. The entire variable domain, with the rest obtained from reference TRBV11-2 and TRBJ2-3, is as follows: EAGVAQSPRYKIIEKRQSVAFWCNPISGHATLYWYQQILGQGPKLLIQFQNNGVVDDSQLPKDRFSAERLKGVDSTLKIQPAKLEDSAVYLCASSLGSQLGTQYFGPGTRLTVL.

The chain is built from TRBV28 and TRBJ1-2; 12 nucleotides agree with TRBD1. Germline V lookup: CDR1 MDHEN, CDR2 SYDVKM. The CDR3 covers 17 residues. Unmatched junction bases numbered 8, after V lost 6 bases and J lost 0 bases. The CDR3 DNA follows: TGTGCCAGCAGAAGGGACAGGGGGCGTGAGGCTAACTATGGCTACACCTTC. Protein product: CASRRDRGREANYGYTF.

This clone was seen only once. This chain uses TRBV15 with TRBJ2-6, with 9 bases aligning to TRBD1. CDR1 LNHNV and CDR2 YYDKDF come from the germline V gene (reference sequence). V lost 2 bases, J lost 0 bases, and 8 bases stayed unmatched. The CDR3 sequence is 19 residues long. CDR3 DNA: TGTGCCACCAGCAGAAAGACAGGGGGTGCCAGCTCTGGGGCCAACGTCCTGACTTTC. Protein: CATSRKTGGASSGANVLTF.

The chain combines TRBV11-2 with TRBJ2-1, with D possibly TRBD2 on 5 matching bases. Looked up from germline, CDR1 is SGHAT and CDR2 is FQNNGV. Trimming left V 5 bases short and J 0 bases short, with 14 bases between. The CDR3 runs 16 residues. The DNA for the CDR3 is TGTGCCAGCAGCAGTTTAGGGAGAATCTCCTACAATGAGCAGTTCTTC. Encoded protein: CASSSLGRISYNEQFF.

The J gene is TRBJ1-1, the V gene TRBV10-1; TRBD1 matches at 7 bases. V was clipped by 3 bases and J by 7 bases; unmatched bases: 8. The CDR3 length is 14 residues. Germline loops: CDR1 WNHNN, CDR2 SYGVQD (reference sequence). CDR3 residues: CASSEGTVGGEAFF. As DNA, the CDR3 is TGCGCCAGCAGTGAAGGGACAGTCGGCGGTGAAGCTTTCTTT.

This chain links TRBV18 with TRBJ2-7; TRBD2 agrees at 10 bases. Germline V CDR1 and CDR2: KGHSH, LQKENI. The V segment lost 0 bases and the J segment 1 base; nucleotides outside the gene matches: 3. The CDR3 runs 16 residues. The CDR3 loop is CASSPPGTSVSYEQYF. The DNA for the CDR3 is TGTGCCAGCTCACCACCCGGGACTAGCGTTTCCTACGAGCAGTACTTC.

The gene calls are TRBV3-1 (or the pseudogene TRBV3-2) and TRBJ1-5; possible D gene TRBD1, 6 bases. The CDR3 is made up of 16 amino acids. V gave up 3 bases and J gave up 7 bases, with 19 bases separating them. Looked up from germline, CDR1 is LGHDT and CDR2 is YNNKEL (reference sequence). The CDR3 is CASSHDGRGSEQPQHF. CDR3 bases: TGTGCCAGCAGCCATGATGGCAGGGGCTCGGAACAGCCCCAGCATTTT.